What follows are 10 T cell receptor beta chains derived from one specimen sequenced in a study of Graves' ophthalmopathy and Graves' hyperthyroidism (dated by TCRdb to the late 2010s). The sequencing machine was an Illumina HiSeq 2000. TCR beta CDR3 regions were amplified from RNA transcripts for repertoire sequencing. The first round was an RT-PCR using HTBI primers with the Qiagen OneStep RT-PCR kit, and this first round was followed by a second-round multiplex PCR, then size selection and purification. The public reads were reprocessed in TCRdb via fastp at Q25 and MiXCR, keeping in-frame beta chains. All rows with the same CDR3 protein become a single entry with the most common DNA and genes. The sample data list hundreds of thousands of distinct CDR3 sequences, and 40% of these were observed just once. The top ten clones comprise 44% of the sample. The sample was peripheral blood. Receptors were obtained from an adult man with Graves' ophthalmopathy.

This chain uses TRBV12-3 or TRBV12-4 with TRBJ2-5; 12 nucleotides align to TRBD2. The ends lost 7 bases at V and 5 bases at J; junction bases unmatched: 8. The length of the CDR3 is 15 residues. DNA of the CDR3: TGTGCCAGCATCGCGACTAGCGGGAGATTCGAGACCCAGTACTTC. This sequence encodes CASIATSGRFETQYF.

V gene TRBV24-1 combines with J gene TRBJ2-5, with 11 bases that match TRBD2. The germline V gene has CDR1 KGHDR and CDR2 SFDVKD. The CDR3 sequence is 15 residues long. V lost 6 bases, J lost 1 base, and 3 bases stayed unmatched. The CDR3 coding sequence is TGTGCCACCAGTCGGACTAGCGGGCTCCAAGAGACCCAGTACTTC. Its translation is CATSRTSGLQETQYF.

This clonotype was picked up many times. The rearrangement links TRBV7-2 to TRBJ1-6; 9 bases fit TRBD1. The CDR3 extends over 16 amino acids. After removal of 5 bases from V and 7 bases from J, the junction contained 9 bases not matched to a gene. CDR1 SGHTA and CDR2 FQGNSA come from the germline V gene. The CDR3 DNA sequence: TGTGCCAGCAGCGCCTTCCTGGGGACAGGGAATTCACCCCTCCACTTT. It yields the protein CASSAFLGTGNSPLHF.

For this clonotype: Germline is not matched at one junction end, which may reflect a read error. The chain links TRBV7-3 to TRBJ1-6; D is unclear. CDR1 SGHTA and CDR2 FQGTGA come from the germline V gene. This CDR3 spans 15 amino acids. In DNA form, the CDR3 reads TGTACCAGCAGCTTAACTAAGGGATATAATTCACCCCTCCACTTT. It translates to CTSSLTKGYNSPLHF. Supplemented by reference TRBV7-3 and TRBJ1-6, the full variable domain reads GAGVSQTPSNKVTEKGKYVELRCDPISGHTALYWYRQSLGQGPEFLIYFQGTGAADDSGLPNDRFFAVRPEGSVSTLKIQRTERGDSAVYLCTSSLTKGYNSPLHFGNGTRLTVT.

The chain links TRBV2 to TRBJ1-5, with a tentative D call TRBD1 (5 bases). The length of the CDR3 is 14 residues. Germline CDR1 and CDR2: SNHLY and FYNNEI. V was clipped by 6 bases and J by 6 bases, with 15 bases between them. As DNA, the CDR3 is TGTGCCAGCAGGCGGGCCGGGGCCAGTCAGCCCCAGCATTTT. This encodes CASRRAGASQPQHF.

The chain combines TRBV2 with TRBJ1-1; D is possibly TRBD1 (6 bases). The CDR3 runs 15 residues. Germline CDR1 and CDR2: SNHLY and FYNNEI. Trimming pared 5 bases from V and 0 bases from J, leaving 13 bases between. For the CDR3, the DNA is TGTGCCAGCAGTCCCGAGGGACACATGAACACTGAAGCTTTCTTT. Translated: CASSPEGHMNTEAFF.

The chain couples TRBV20-1 to TRBJ2-7, with 10 bases matching TRBD2. Germline trimming cut 8 bases from V and 2 bases from J; bases unmatched to any gene: 9. The CDR3 contains 14 residues. Germline V gene data show CDR1 as DFQATT and CDR2 as SNEGSKA (reference sequence). CDR3 region: CSRRTSGVTYEQYF. CDR3 DNA: TGCAGTCGTCGAACTAGCGGGGTTACCTACGAGCAGTACTTC.

The chain carries TRBV10-3 and TRBJ1-6; D is undetermined. The V gene's germline CDR1 is ENHRY and CDR2 SYGVKD. The CDR3 has 12 residues. V was shortened by 6 bases and J by 6 bases, with 6 bases between the two germline ends. CDR3 residues: CAIRASNSPLHF. In DNA form, the CDR3 reads TGTGCCATCAGGGCAAGTAATTCACCCCTCCACTTT.

The genes are TRBV20-1 and TRBJ2-1; D perhaps matches TRBD2 (7 bases). This CDR3 has 14 residues. The V gene's germline CDR1 is DFQATT and CDR2 SNEGSKA (reference sequence). The CDR3 protein is CSGRGGLLYNEQFF. CDR3 coding DNA: TGCAGCGGTAGGGGGGGACTACTCTACAATGAGCAGTTCTTC.

V and J are TRBV7-9 and TRBJ1-4; 10 bases match TRBD1. Germline V gene lookup returns CDR1 SEHNR and CDR2 FQNEAQ (reference sequence). The CDR3 has 15 amino acids. The V gene end was trimmed by 11 bases and the J gene end by 8 bases; junction bases not matched to a gene: 14. The chain's CDR3 is CAWSPTGGLGEKLFF. The CDR3 DNA reads TGTGCCTGGAGTCCGACAGGGGGCCTAGGCGAAAAACTGTTTTTT.